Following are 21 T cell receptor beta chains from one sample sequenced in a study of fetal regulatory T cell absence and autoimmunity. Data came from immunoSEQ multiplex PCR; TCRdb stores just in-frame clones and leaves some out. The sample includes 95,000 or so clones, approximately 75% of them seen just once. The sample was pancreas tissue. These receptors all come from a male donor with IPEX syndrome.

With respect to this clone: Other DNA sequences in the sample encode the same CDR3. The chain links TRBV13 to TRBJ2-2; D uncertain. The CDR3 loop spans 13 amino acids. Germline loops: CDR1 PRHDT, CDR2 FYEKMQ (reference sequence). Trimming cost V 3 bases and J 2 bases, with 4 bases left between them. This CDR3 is CASSLGNTGELFF. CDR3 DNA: TGTGCCAGCAGCTTGGGCAACACCGGGGAGCTGTTTTTT. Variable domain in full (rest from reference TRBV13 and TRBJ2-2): AAGVIQSPRHLIKEKRETATLKCYPIPRHDTVYWYQQGPGQDPQFLISFYEKMQSDKGSIPDRFSAQQFSDYHSELNMSSLELGDSALYFCASSLGNTGELFFGEGSRLTVL.

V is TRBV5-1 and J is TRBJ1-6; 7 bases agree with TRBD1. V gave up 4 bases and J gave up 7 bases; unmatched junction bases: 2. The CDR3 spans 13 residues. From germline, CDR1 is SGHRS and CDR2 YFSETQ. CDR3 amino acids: CASSPTGNSPLHF. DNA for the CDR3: TGCGCCAGCAGCCCGACAGGGAATTCACCCCTCCACTTT.

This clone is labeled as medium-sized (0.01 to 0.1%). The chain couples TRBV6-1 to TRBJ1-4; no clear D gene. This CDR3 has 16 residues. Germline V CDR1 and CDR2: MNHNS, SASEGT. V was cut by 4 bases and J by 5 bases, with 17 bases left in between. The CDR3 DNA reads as TGTGCCAGCAGTGGAGCTCGGAGGCTGACGAATGAAAAACTGTTTTTT. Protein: CASSGARRLTNEKLFF.

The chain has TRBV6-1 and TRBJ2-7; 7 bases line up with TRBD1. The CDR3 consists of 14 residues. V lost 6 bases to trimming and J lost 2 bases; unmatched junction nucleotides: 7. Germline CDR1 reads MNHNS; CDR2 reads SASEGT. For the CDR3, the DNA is TGTGCCAGCAGCTTGACAGGGTTCACCTACGAGCAGTACTTC. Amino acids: CASSLTGFTYEQYF.

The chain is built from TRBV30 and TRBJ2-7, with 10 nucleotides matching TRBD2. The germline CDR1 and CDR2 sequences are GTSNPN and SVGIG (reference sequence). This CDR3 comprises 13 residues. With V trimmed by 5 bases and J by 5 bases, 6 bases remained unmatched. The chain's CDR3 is CAWGAGGADEQYF. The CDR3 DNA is TGTGCCTGGGGAGCGGGGGGGGCGGACGAGCAGTACTTC. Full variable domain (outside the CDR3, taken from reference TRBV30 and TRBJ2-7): SQTIHQWPATLVQPVGSPLSLECTVEGTSNPNLYWYRQAAGRGLQLLFYSVGIGQISSEVPQNLSASRPQDRQFILSSKKLLLSDSGFYLCAWGAGGADEQYFGPGTRLTVT.

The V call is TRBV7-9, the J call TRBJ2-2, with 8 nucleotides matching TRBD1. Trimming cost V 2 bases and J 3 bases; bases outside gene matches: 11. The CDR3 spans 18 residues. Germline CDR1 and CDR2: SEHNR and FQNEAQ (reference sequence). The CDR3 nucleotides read TGTGCCAGCAGCTTACCCCTTAAACAGGGGGACTACACCGGGGAGCTGTTTTTT. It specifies CASSLPLKQGDYTGELFF.

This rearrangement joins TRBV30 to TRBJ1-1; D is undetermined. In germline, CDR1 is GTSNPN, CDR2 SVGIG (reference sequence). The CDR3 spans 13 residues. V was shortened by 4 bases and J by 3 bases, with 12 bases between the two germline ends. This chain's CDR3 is CAWMGMGYTEAFF. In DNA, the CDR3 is TGTGCCTGGATGGGGATGGGTTACACTGAAGCTTTCTTT.

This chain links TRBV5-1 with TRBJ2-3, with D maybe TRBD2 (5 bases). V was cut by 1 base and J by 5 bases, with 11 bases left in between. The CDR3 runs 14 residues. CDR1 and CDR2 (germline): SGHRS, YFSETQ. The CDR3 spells CASSLFGRGDTQYF. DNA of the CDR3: TGCGCCAGCAGCTTGTTTGGCCGGGGAGATACGCAGTATTTT.

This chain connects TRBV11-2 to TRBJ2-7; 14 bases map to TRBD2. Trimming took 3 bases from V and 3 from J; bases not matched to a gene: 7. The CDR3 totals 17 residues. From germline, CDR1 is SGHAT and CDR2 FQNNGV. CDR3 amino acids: CASSLDRLAGGDYEQYF. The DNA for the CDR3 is TGTGCCAGCAGCTTGGACAGACTAGCGGGGGGGGACTACGAGCAGTACTTC. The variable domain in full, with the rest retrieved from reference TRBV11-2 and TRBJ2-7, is EAGVAQSPRYKIIEKRQSVAFWCNPISGHATLYWYQQILGQGPKLLIQFQNNGVVDDSQLPKDRFSAERLKGVDSTLKIQPAKLEDSAVYLCASSLDRLAGGDYEQYFGPGTRLTVT.

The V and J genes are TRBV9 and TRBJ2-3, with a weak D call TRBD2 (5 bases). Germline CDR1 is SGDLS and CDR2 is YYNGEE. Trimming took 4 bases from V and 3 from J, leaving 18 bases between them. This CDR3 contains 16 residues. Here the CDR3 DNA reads TGTGCCAGCAGCCCCTGGAGAGGAGGTTTGACAGATACGCAGTATTTT. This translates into CASSPWRGGLTDTQYF.

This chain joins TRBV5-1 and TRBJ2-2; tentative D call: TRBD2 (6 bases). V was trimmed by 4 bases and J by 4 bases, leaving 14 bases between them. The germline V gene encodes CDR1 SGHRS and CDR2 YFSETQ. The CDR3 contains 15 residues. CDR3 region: CASSPGDRITGELFF. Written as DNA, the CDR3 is TGCGCCAGCAGCCCGGGGGACCGAATCACCGGGGAGCTGTTTTTT.

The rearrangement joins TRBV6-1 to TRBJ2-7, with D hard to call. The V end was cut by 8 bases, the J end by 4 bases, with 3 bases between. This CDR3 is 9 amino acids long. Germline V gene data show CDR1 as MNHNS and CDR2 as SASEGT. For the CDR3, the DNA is TGTGCCAGCCCGTACGAGCAGTACTTC. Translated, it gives CASPYEQYF.

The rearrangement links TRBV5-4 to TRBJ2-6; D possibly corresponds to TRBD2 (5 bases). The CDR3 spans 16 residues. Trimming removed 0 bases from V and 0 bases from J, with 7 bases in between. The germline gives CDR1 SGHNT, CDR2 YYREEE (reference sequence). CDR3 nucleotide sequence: TGTGCCAGCAGCTTGGTTGGACTCTCTGGGGCCAACGTCCTGACTTTC. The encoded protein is CASSLVGLSGANVLTF. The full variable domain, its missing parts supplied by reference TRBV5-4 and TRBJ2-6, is ETGVTQSPTHLIKTRGQQVTLRCSSQSGHNTVSWYQQALGQGPQFIFQYYREEENGRGNFPPRFSGLQFPNYSSELNVNALELDDSALYLCASSLVGLSGANVLTFGAGSRLTVL.

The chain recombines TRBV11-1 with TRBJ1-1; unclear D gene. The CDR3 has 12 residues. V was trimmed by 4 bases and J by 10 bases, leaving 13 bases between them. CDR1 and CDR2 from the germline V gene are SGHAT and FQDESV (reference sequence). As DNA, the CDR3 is TGTGCCAGCAGCTATAGCGGTAGAGGAGCTTTCTTT. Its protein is CASSYSGRGAFF.

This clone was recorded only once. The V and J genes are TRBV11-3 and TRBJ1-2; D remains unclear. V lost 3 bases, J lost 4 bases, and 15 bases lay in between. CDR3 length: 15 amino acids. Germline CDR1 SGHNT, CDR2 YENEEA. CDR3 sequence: CASSFWEESIYGYTF. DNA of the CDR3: TGTGCCAGCAGCTTCTGGGAAGAGTCTATCTATGGCTACACCTTC.

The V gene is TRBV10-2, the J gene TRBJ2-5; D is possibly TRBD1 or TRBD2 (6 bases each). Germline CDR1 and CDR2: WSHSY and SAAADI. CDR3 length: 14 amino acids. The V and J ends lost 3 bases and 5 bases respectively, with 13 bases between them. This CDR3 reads CASSEGTGRETQYF. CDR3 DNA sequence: TGCGCCAGCAGTGAAGGAACAGGGAGGGAGACCCAGTACTTC.

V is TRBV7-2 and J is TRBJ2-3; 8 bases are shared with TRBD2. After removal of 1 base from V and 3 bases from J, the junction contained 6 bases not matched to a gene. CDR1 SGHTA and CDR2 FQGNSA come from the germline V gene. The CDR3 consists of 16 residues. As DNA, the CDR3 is TGTGCCAGCAGCTTAGGGGTAGCGGGGCGTACAGATACGCAGTATTTT. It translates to CASSLGVAGRTDTQYF.

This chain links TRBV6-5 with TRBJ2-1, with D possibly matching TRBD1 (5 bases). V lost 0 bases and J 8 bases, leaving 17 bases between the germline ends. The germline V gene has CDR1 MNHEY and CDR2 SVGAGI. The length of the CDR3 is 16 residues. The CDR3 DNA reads TGTGCCAGCAGTTACTCGATAGGGGCGGTCCCCTATGAGCAGTTCTTC. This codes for CASSYSIGAVPYEQFF.

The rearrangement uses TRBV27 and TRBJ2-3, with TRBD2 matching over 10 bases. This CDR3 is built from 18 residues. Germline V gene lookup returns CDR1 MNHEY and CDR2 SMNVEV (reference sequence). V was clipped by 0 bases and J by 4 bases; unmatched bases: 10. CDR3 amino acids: CASSLSPTSGILSDTQYF. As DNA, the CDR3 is TGTGCCAGCAGTTTATCCCCCACTAGCGGGATACTCTCAGATACGCAGTATTTT.

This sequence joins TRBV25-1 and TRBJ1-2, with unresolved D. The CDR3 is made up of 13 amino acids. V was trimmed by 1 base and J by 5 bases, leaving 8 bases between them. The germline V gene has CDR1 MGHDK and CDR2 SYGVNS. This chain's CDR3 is CASSELGWYGYTF. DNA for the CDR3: TGTGCCAGCAGTGAATTGGGCTGGTATGGCTACACCTTC.

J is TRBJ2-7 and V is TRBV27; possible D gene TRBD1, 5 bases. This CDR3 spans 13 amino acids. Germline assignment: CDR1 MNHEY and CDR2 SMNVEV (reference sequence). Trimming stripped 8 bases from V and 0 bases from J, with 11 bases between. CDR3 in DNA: TGTGCCAGCGGCTGGGGCGGCTCCTACGAGCAGTACTTC. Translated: CASGWGGSYEQYF.